The rows below give T cell receptor beta chains drawn from one sample of a study of human T cells and chemical hapten exposure. In TCRdb, the RACE reads were re-called with MiXCR into one record per CDR3 protein. The data contain a few hundred thousand distinct CDR3 sequences, 5.5% of them singletons. The sequencing used whole blood, collected in connection with sensitization to the hapten diphenylcyclopropenone (DPC). These receptors all come from a woman aged 18-29 years with alopecia areata. Some clones in this sample may be carry-over from other donors' samples. Each CDR3 is given with its conserved first and last residue. Fields, in order: J gene, D gene, V gene, clone size, CDR3 DNA, CDR3 protein. A D gene is named only where the DNA matches it firmly. Clone size is not always given. Where it is, it says once, few, many or a class for expanded clones.

j_gene: TRBJ2-3; d_gene: .; v_gene: TRBV10-2; abundance: .; CDR3nt: TGCGCCAGCAGAGACAGAGGGTACACAGATACGCAGTATTTT; CDR3aa: CASRDRGYTDTQYF
j_gene: TRBJ2-3; d_gene: .; v_gene: TRBV7-9; abundance: many; CDR3nt: TGTGCCAGCAGCTCGGACGGAGGGAACACAGATACGCAGTATTTT; CDR3aa: CASSSDGGNTDTQYF
j_gene: TRBJ2-6; d_gene: .; v_gene: TRBV4-3; abundance: many; CDR3nt: TGCGCCAGCAGCCCTAGTCAAGGGGCCAACGTCCTGACTTTC; CDR3aa: CASSPSQGANVLTF
j_gene: TRBJ1-5; d_gene: TRBD1; v_gene: TRBV12-3/TRBV12-4; abundance: .; CDR3nt: TGTGCCAGCAGTTTAGGGGACAGCCTCAATCAGCCCCAGCATTTT; CDR3aa: CASSLGDSLNQPQHF
j_gene: TRBJ2-2; d_gene: .; v_gene: TRBV10-3; abundance: .; CDR3nt: TGTGCCATCAAAACGGGACTCCAAGCGAACACCGGGGAGCTGTTTTTT; CDR3aa: CAIKTGLQANTGELFF
j_gene: TRBJ2-1; d_gene: .; v_gene: TRBV4-3; abundance: .; CDR3nt: TGCGCCAGCAGCCTGCAGGGAGAAACCTACAATGAGCAGTTCTTC; CDR3aa: CASSLQGETYNEQFF
j_gene: TRBJ1-1; d_gene: .; v_gene: TRBV12-5; abundance: many; CDR3nt: TGTGCTAGTGGTTCGCTGTCCGGGACGGCGGCTTTCTTT; CDR3aa: CASGSLSGTAAFF
j_gene: TRBJ1-2; d_gene: .; v_gene: TRBV20-1; abundance: few; CDR3nt: TGCAGTGCACGCCCCCCCGGTTCGGGTGGGATAGGAGAGGGCTACACCTTC; CDR3aa: CSARPPGSGGIGEGYTF
j_gene: TRBJ2-3; d_gene: .; v_gene: TRBV5-6; abundance: many; CDR3nt: TGTGCCAGCAGCTTGGTAGTGACGGACGGCACAGATACGCAGTATTTT; CDR3aa: CASSLVVTDGTDTQYF
j_gene: TRBJ2-6; d_gene: .; v_gene: TRBV3-1; abundance: .; CDR3nt: TGTGCCAGCAGCCCAGGACAGCCCCTCTCTGGGGCCAACGTCCTGACTTTC; CDR3aa: CASSPGQPLSGANVLTF
j_gene: TRBJ2-7; d_gene: TRBD2; v_gene: TRBV29-1; abundance: many; CDR3nt: TGCAGCGTTCGACTAGCGGGGGGGTACGAGCAGTACTTC; CDR3aa: CSVRLAGGYEQYF
j_gene: TRBJ2-3; d_gene: .; v_gene: TRBV3-1; abundance: .; CDR3nt: TGTGCCAGCAGCCAAGTGTCGGGGTACACAGATACGCAGTATTTT; CDR3aa: CASSQVSGYTDTQYF
j_gene: TRBJ1-2; d_gene: .; v_gene: TRBV12-3/TRBV12-4; abundance: many; CDR3nt: TGTGCCAGCAGTACAGGGACGCCTACCGCAGTCTATGGCTACACCTTC; CDR3aa: CASSTGTPTAVYGYTF
j_gene: TRBJ1-5; d_gene: .; v_gene: TRBV7-9; abundance: many; CDR3nt: TGTGCCAGCGGCGACGGACAAGGTCAGCCCCAGCATTTT; CDR3aa: CASGDGQGQPQHF
j_gene: TRBJ1-1; d_gene: .; v_gene: TRBV19; abundance: .; CDR3nt: TGTGCCAGTAGTATAGATGGCCAAGCCCTCTCTGAAGCTTTCTTT; CDR3aa: CASSIDGQALSEAFF
j_gene: TRBJ2-4; d_gene: TRBD2; v_gene: TRBV5-1; abundance: many; CDR3nt: TGCGCCAGCAGCTTGGCCCCTAGCGGGGGGGGAGCCAAAAACATTCAGTACTTC; CDR3aa: CASSLAPSGGGAKNIQYF
j_gene: TRBJ1-3; d_gene: .; v_gene: TRBV9; abundance: few; CDR3nt: TGTGCCAGCAGCGTAGAGTCCCCTGGAAACACCATATATTTT; CDR3aa: CASSVESPGNTIYF
j_gene: TRBJ1-1; d_gene: .; v_gene: TRBV6-2/TRBV6-3; abundance: few; CDR3nt: TGTGCCAGCAGCCGCCTACCAGGCGGCACTGAAGCTTTCTTT; CDR3aa: CASSRLPGGTEAFF
j_gene: TRBJ2-3; d_gene: .; v_gene: TRBV15; abundance: many; CDR3nt: TGTGCCACCAGCGTAACAGTCCCTCCAGATACGCAGTATTTT; CDR3aa: CATSVTVPPDTQYF
j_gene: TRBJ2-2; d_gene: TRBD2; v_gene: TRBV12-3/TRBV12-4; abundance: few; CDR3nt: TGTGCCAGCAGTTTCAGGGGACTAGCGGACGGGGAGCTGTTTTTT; CDR3aa: CASSFRGLADGELFF
j_gene: TRBJ2-3; d_gene: TRBD2; v_gene: TRBV4-1; abundance: few; CDR3nt: TGCGCCAGCAGCCGGGGAGGCGGGGGGGCTCAAGATACGCAGTATTTT; CDR3aa: CASSRGGGGAQDTQYF
j_gene: TRBJ1-2; d_gene: .; v_gene: TRBV12-3/TRBV12-4; abundance: few; CDR3nt: TGTGCCATCCCCCTGGACTATGGCTACACCTTC; CDR3aa: CAIPLDYGYTF
j_gene: TRBJ2-2; d_gene: .; v_gene: TRBV5-4; abundance: .; CDR3nt: TGTGCCAGCGGATACGGGGGCCCAAACACCGGGGAGCTGTTTTTT; CDR3aa: CASGYGGPNTGELFF
j_gene: TRBJ1-1; d_gene: .; v_gene: TRBV6-5; abundance: many; CDR3nt: TGTGCCAGCAGGAGAAGCACTGAAGCTTTCTTT; CDR3aa: CASRRSTEAFF
j_gene: TRBJ2-7; d_gene: .; v_gene: TRBV7-9; abundance: many; CDR3nt: TGTGCCAGCAGCCCTTCTGAAGAGCAGTACTTC; CDR3aa: CASSPSEEQYF
j_gene: TRBJ1-1; d_gene: .; v_gene: TRBV4-1; abundance: few; CDR3nt: TGCGCCAGCAGCCAACCCCTGACAGTTGAAGCTTTCTTT; CDR3aa: CASSQPLTVEAFF
j_gene: TRBJ1-4; d_gene: TRBD1; v_gene: TRBV11-2; abundance: many; CDR3nt: TGTGCCAGCAGCTCCCGGGACAGGGCCCCCGACGATCTGTTTTTT; CDR3aa: CASSSRDRAPDDLFF
j_gene: TRBJ2-1; d_gene: .; v_gene: TRBV6-6; abundance: many; CDR3nt: TGTGCCAGTACCCAAGAGGGTTCCTACAATGAGCAGTTCTTC; CDR3aa: CASTQEGSYNEQFF
j_gene: TRBJ1-4; d_gene: .; v_gene: TRBV2; abundance: few; CDR3nt: TGTGCCAGCAGTGAGGACGGGGCCCCTAATGAAAAACTGTTTTTT; CDR3aa: CASSEDGAPNEKLFF
j_gene: TRBJ1-1; d_gene: .; v_gene: TRBV18; abundance: .; CDR3nt: TGTGCCAGCTCACCACAACCCGGGGCGAGCGGCACTGAAGCTTTCTTT; CDR3aa: CASSPQPGASGTEAFF
j_gene: TRBJ1-1; d_gene: TRBD1; v_gene: TRBV3-1; abundance: many; CDR3nt: TGTGCCAGCAGCCTTCGGGACAGCATGAACACTGAAGCTTTCTTT; CDR3aa: CASSLRDSMNTEAFF